A single sample gave rise to the 4 T cell receptor beta chains below, sequenced in a study of Tregs in tolerant kidney transplant recipients (dated by TCRdb to between 2018 and 2020). Libraries were made using the immunoSEQ multiplex PCR assay. Imported from immuneACCESS, the table was reduced by TCRdb to in-frame sequences with V and J called. These copies leave out some clones; in studies compared against another copy, an unresolved V gene accounts for under half, and the cause of the remainder is not known. For this sample, the table gives roughly 32,000 clones. The ten top clones hold around 15% of the sample. The sample's time point, from its label and the paper: blood sample drawn before combined kidney and bone marrow transplant. The starting material was CD8+ T cells from blood, obtained before the transplant. The receptor set was obtained from a human donor who received a combined kidney and bone marrow transplant.

On this clone: The read finishes 3 residues shy of the CDR3 end, and the germline J gene is used to complete it. The V gene is TRBV30, the J gene TRBJ2-7, with D tentatively TRBD2 (6 bases). Trimming took 7 bases from V and 2 from J, leaving 15 bases between them. The CDR3 sequence is 13 residues long. Per the germline V gene, CDR1 is GTSNPN and CDR2 is SVGIG (reference sequence). CDR3 sequence: CAFSGLIAYEQYF. CDR3 DNA (partial): TGTGCCTTCTCGGGACTGATCGCCTACGAG.

Regarding this clone: The read ends 3 residues before the CDR3 terminus; that terminus is restored from the germline J gene. The chain has TRBV5-1 and TRBJ2-3; 8 nucleotides match TRBD2. Germline CDR1 SGHRS, CDR2 YFSETQ. V trimming: 4 bases; J trimming: 1 base; junction bases outside the gene matches: 5. The CDR3 consists of 15 residues. CDR3 protein: CASSQERERTDTQYF. The sequenced CDR3 bases are TGCGCCAGCAGCCAGGAGCGGGAGCGCACAGATACG.

Partial CDR3 DNA: TGCAGTGCTACTGGGCCCGACACCGGGGAG. Protein: CSATGPDTGE. The entire CDR3 sequence reads CSATGPDTGELFF. The V and J genes are TRBV20-1 and TRBJ2-2; no reliable D call. The read comes to an end 3 residues before the CDR3 does, leaving the germline J gene to fill in the end. There are 13 residues in the CDR3. The V end lost 4 bases, the J end lost 3 bases, and 9 bases lay between the germline ends. CDR1 and CDR2 (germline): DFQATT, SNEGSKA (reference sequence).

Points on this clone: The missing CDR3 end, 3 residues past where the read stops, is filled in from the germline J gene. The chain carries TRBV7-9 and TRBJ2-2, with 10 bases fitting TRBD1. Trimming cost V 2 bases and J 4 bases; bases outside gene matches: 1. The CDR3 sequence is 15 residues long. Germline assignment: CDR1 SEHNR and CDR2 FQNEAQ (reference sequence). The CDR3 sequence: CASSLRTGGTGELFF. Partial CDR3 DNA: TGTGCCAGCAGCTTAAGGACAGGGGGCACCGGGGAG. Using reference TRBV7-9 and TRBJ2-2 for the parts outside the CDR3, the full variable domain is DTGVSQNPRHKITKRGQNVTFRCDPISEHNRLYWYRQTLGQGPEFLTYFQNEAQLEKSRLLSDRFSAERPKGSFSTLEIQRTEQGDSAMYLCASSLRTGGTGELFFGEGSRLTVL.